Here is one TCR beta chain with its context. These data are taken from a study of blood T cell repertoires in COVID-19. Study summary: COVID-19 samples, acute and convalescent, were from the United States, Italy and Spain. Sources were T cells, B-cell-depleted T cells, or PBMCs; the material itself was cDNA or gDNA.

The CDR3 contains 15 residues. The germline V gene encodes CDR1 SGHAT and CDR2 FQNNGV. V dropped 4 bases and J dropped 6 bases, with 17 bases sitting between them. Source study methods: Amplification of reference gene primers was used by the study to estimate nucleated cell counts. Sequencing was performed with immunoSEQ multiplex PCR; in TCRdb, only in-frame clones are kept and a portion is missing. V and J calls and clone size are as listed in that table; D and trimming were resolved from the DNA. This sample has about 97,000 clones; approximately 88% occur once, and the top ten carry around 4.5%. This sequence joins TRBV11-2 and TRBJ2-3; D remains ambiguous. The sequencing sample was made of peripheral blood. This sequence originates from a human donor in a cohort sampled during active COVID-19. In DNA, the CDR3 is TGTGCCAGCAGCTCCATCTACCGATTCGGGGATACGCAGTATTTT. Protein sequence: CASSSIYRFGDTQYF.